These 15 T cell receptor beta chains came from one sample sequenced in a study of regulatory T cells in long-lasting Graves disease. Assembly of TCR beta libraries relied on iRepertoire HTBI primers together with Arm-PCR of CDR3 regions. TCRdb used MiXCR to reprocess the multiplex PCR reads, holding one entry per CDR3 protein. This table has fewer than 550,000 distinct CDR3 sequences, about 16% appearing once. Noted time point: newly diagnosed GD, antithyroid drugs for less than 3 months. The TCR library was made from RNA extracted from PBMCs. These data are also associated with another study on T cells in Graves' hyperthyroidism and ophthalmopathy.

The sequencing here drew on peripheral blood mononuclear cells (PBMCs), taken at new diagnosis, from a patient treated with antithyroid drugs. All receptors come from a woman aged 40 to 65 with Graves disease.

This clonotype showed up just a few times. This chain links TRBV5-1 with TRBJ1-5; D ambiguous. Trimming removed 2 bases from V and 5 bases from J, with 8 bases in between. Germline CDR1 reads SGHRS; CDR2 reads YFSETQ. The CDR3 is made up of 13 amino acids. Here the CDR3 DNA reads TGCGCCAGCAGCTTACAGCCCGATCAGCCCCAGCATTTT. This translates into CASSLQPDQPQHF.

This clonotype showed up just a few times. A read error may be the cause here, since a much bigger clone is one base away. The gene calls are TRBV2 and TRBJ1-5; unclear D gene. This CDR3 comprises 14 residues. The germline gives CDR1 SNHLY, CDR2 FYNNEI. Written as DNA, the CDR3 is TGTGCCAGCAGTGACAAATATAGCAATCAGCTCCAGCATTTT. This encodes CASSDKYSNQLQHF.

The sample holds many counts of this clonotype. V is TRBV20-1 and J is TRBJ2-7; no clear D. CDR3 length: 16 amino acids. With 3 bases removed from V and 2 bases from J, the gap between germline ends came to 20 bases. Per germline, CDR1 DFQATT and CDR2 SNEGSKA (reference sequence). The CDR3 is CSASKVRSAIPYEQYF. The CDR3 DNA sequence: TGCAGTGCTAGCAAGGTTCGGTCAGCGATACCCTACGAGCAGTACTTC.

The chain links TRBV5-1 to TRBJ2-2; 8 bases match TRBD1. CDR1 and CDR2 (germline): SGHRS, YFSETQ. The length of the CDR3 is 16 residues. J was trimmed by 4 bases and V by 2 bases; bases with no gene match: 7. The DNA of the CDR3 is TGCGCCAGCAGCTTTTCCAGGGGGCATAGCACCGGGGAGCTGTTTTTT. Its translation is CASSFSRGHSTGELFF.

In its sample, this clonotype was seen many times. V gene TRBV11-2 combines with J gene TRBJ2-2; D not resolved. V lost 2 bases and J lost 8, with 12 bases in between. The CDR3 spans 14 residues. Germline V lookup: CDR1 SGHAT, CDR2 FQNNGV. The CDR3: CASSLILGAGELFF. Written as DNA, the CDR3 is TGTGCCAGCAGCTTAATCCTCGGAGCGGGGGAGCTGTTTTTT.

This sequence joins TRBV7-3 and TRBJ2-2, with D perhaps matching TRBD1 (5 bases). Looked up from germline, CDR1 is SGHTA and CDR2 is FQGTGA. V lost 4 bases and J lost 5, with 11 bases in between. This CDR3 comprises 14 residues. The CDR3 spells CASSYQGLTGELFF. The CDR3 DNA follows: TGTGCCAGCAGCTATCAGGGTTTAACCGGGGAGCTGTTTTTT.

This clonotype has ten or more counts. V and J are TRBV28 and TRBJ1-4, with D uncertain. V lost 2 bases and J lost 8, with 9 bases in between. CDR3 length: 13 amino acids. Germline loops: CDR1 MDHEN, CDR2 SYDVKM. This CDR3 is CASSLKGREKLFF. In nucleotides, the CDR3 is TGTGCCAGCAGTTTAAAAGGGAGGGAAAAACTGTTTTTT. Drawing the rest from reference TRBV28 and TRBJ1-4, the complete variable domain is DVKVTQSSRYLVKRTGEKVFLECVQDMDHENMFWYRQDPGLGLRLIYFSYDVKMKEKGDIPEGYSVSREKKERFSLILESASTNQTSMYLCASSLKGREKLFFGSGTQLSVL.

The CDR3 DNA reads TGTGCCAGTGGGGAAGGGGGGGGGAACACTGAAGCTTTCTTT. Its translation: CASGEGGGNTEAFF. This sequence joins TRBV19 and TRBJ1-1; perhaps TRBD1 as D (6 bases). The V and J ends lost 8 bases and 1 base respectively, with 14 bases between them. The CDR3 is 14 amino acids. Germline CDR1 is LNHDA and CDR2 is SQIVND (reference sequence).

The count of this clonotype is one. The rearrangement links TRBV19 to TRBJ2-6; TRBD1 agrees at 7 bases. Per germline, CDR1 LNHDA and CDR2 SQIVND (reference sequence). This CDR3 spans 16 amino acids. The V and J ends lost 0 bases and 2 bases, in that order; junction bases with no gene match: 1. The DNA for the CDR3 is TGTGCCAGTAGTATAGATACAGGGGCTGGGGCCAACGTCCTGACTTTC. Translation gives CASSIDTGAGANVLTF.

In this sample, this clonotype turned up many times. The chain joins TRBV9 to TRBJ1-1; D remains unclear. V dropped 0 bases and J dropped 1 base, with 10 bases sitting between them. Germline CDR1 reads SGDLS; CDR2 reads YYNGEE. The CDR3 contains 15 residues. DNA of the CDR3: TGTGCCAGCAGCGTAGAAGGTTACGGGAACACTGAAGCTTTCTTT. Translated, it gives CASSVEGYGNTEAFF.

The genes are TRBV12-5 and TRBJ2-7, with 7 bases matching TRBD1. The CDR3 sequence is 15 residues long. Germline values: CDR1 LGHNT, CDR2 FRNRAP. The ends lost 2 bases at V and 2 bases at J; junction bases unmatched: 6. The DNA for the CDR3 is TGTGCTAGTGGTTTGCAAGCAGGGGGAGCCTACGAGCAGTACTTC. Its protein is CASGLQAGGAYEQYF.

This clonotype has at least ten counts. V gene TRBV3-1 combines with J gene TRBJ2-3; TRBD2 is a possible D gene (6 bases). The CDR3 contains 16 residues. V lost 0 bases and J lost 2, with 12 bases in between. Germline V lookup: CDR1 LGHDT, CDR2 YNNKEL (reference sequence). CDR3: CASSQDTGLYTDTQYF. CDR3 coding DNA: TGTGCCAGCAGCCAAGATACCGGACTATACACAGATACGCAGTATTTT.

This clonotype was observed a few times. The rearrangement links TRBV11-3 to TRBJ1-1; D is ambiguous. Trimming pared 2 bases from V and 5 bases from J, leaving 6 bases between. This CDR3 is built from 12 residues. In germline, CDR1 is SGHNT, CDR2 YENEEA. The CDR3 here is CASSLRSTEAFF. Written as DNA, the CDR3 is TGTGCCAGCAGCTTACGGTCAACTGAAGCTTTCTTT.

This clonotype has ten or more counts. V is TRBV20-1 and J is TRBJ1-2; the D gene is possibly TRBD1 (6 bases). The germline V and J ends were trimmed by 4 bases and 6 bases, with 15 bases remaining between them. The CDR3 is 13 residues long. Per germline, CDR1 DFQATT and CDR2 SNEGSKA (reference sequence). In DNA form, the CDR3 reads TGCAGTGCTACAGGTGGGGGCGAGGATGGCTACACCTTC. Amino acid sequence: CSATGGGEDGYTF.

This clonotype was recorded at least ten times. In DNA form, the CDR3 reads TGTGCCAGCAGCTTTTTGGGACTTAACTATGGCTACACCTTC. Amino acid sequence: CASSFLGLNYGYTF. The V call is TRBV11-2, the J call TRBJ1-2; maybe TRBD1 (5 bases). The CDR3 has 14 amino acids. Germline assignment: CDR1 SGHAT and CDR2 FQNNGV. V was shortened by 3 bases and J by 1 base, with 9 bases between the two germline ends.